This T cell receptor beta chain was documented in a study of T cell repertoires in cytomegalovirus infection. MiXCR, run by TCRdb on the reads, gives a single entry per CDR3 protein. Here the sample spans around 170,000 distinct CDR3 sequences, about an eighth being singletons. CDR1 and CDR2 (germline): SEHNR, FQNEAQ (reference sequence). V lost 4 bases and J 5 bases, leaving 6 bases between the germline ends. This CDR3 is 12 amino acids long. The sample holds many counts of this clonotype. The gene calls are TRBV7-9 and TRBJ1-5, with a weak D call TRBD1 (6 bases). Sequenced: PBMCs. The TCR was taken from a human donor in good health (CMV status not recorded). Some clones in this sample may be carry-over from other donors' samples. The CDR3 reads CASSYRDQPQHF. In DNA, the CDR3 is TGTGCCAGCAGCTACAGGGATCAGCCCCAGCATTTT.